Below, 4 T cell receptor beta chains from the same sample are listed, as sequenced in a study of T cell changes during pregnancy in multiple sclerosis. The method was immunoSEQ multiplex PCR; TCRdb's version includes in-frame clones alone and lacks a portion of them. Among around 33,000 clones listed, roughly 90% were seen once. The sample consisted of peripheral blood, taken in the third trimester of pregnancy. These receptors were collected from a female donor in good health, enrolled as a control in a pregnancy study.

The chain couples TRBV5-4 to TRBJ2-5; 9 nucleotides line up with TRBD2. The CDR3 contains 15 residues. Germline CDR1 is SGHNT and CDR2 is YYREEE (reference sequence). J lost 1 base, V lost 3 bases, and 4 bases had no gene match. CDR3 sequence (DNA): TGTGCCAGCAGCTCTGGACTAGCGAGCCAAGAGACCCAGTACTTC. Translating it yields CASSSGLASQETQYF.

The chain employs TRBV18 and TRBJ1-1; tentatively, D is TRBD1 (5 bases). CDR3 size: 16 residues. V was cut by 0 bases and J by 6 bases, with 17 bases left in between. CDR1 is KGHSH, CDR2 LQKENI, per germline. The CDR3 nucleotides are TGTGCCAGCTCACCACCGGGTAGGGGAGGAAACCCTGAAGCTTTCTTT. Encoded protein: CASSPPGRGGNPEAFF.

The rearrangement links TRBV7-9 to TRBJ2-1; D not resolved. V lost 5 bases and J 6 bases, leaving 11 bases between the germline ends. The length of the CDR3 is 13 residues. Germline V gene lookup returns CDR1 SEHNR and CDR2 FQNEAQ (reference sequence). CDR3 bases: TGTGCCAGCAGCGGTAGTCTCGTCAATGAGCAGTTCTTC. Translated, it gives CASSGSLVNEQFF.

The V gene is TRBV11-2, the J gene TRBJ2-5, with 9 positions matching TRBD1. Trimming took 1 base from V and 1 from J; bases not matched to a gene: 7. CDR1 SGHAT and CDR2 FQNNGV come from the germline V gene. The length of the CDR3 is 17 residues. The DNA for the CDR3 is TGTGCCAGCAGCTTAGCCCCCGGGACAGGGAGCCAAGAGACCCAGTACTTC. Translation gives CASSLAPGTGSQETQYF.